The 7 T cell receptor beta chains below come from one sample, sequenced in a study of graft-versus-host responses after intestinal transplantation. Assay: immunoSEQ multiplex PCR; the TCRdb copy retains only in-frame clones and omits some. The sample includes roughly 120,000 clones, 90% to 95% of them seen just once. Their antigens are not known. Here the sequenced sample was unstimulated CD4+ T cells sorted from spleen or lymph node cells, taken before transplant. These TCRs come from a human donor who was the organ donor for an intestinal transplant.

This sequence joins TRBV27 and TRBJ2-7; 10 positions match TRBD1. The CDR3 length is 15 residues. Looked up from germline, CDR1 is MNHEY and CDR2 is SMNVEV (reference sequence). Trimming cost V 3 bases and J 1 base; bases outside gene matches: 3. The CDR3 bases are TGTGCCAGCAGTTTCCGGGACAGGGGATCCTACGAGCAGTACTTC. Its protein product is CASSFRDRGSYEQYF.

The chain uses TRBV25-1 and TRBJ2-5; D gene ambiguous. Germline loops: CDR1 MGHDK, CDR2 SYGVNS. Trimming left V 1 base short and J 4 bases short, with 7 bases between. There are 13 residues in the CDR3. In DNA, the CDR3 is TGTGCCAGCAGTGAATGGGCGACAGAGACCCAGTACTTC. This codes for CASSEWATETQYF. Drawing the rest from reference TRBV25-1 and TRBJ2-5, the complete variable domain is EADIYQTPRYLVIGTGKKITLECSQTMGHDKMYWYQQDPGMELHLIHYSYGVNSTEKGDLSSESTVSRIRTEHFPLTLESARPSHTSQYLCASSEWATETQYFGPGTRLLVL.

The chain recombines TRBV19 with TRBJ2-7; D perhaps matches TRBD1 (5 bases). V was shortened by 3 bases and J by 3 bases, with 9 bases between the two germline ends. CDR3 length: 13 amino acids. CDR1 is LNHDA and CDR2 is SQIVND in the germline V gene (reference sequence). CDR3 sequence reads: CASSIAQGYEQYF. In DNA form, the CDR3 reads TGTGCCAGTAGTATCGCGCAGGGCTACGAGCAGTACTTC.

The chain joins TRBV28 to TRBJ2-7; 9 bases agree with TRBD1. V shed 5 bases, J shed 0 bases, and the junction held 5 bases outside the gene matches. The CDR3 spans 15 residues. Germline V CDR1 and CDR2: MDHEN, SYDVKM. The CDR3 region has the DNA TGTGCCAGCAGTCCAGGGGACAGGGTCTCCTACGAGCAGTACTTC. The encoded protein is CASSPGDRVSYEQYF.

The chain combines TRBV21-1 with TRBJ2-2; TRBD2, the table's D call, lacks a check against the DNA. TRBV21-1 is given as a pseudogene. This CDR3 comprises 15 residues. The chain's CDR3 is CASSKGRRNTGELFF. CDR3 in DNA: TGTGCCAGCAGCAAAGGGCGGAGGAACACCGGGGAGCTGTTTTTT.

This chain uses TRBV5-4 with TRBJ1-1; D ambiguous. CDR3 size: 13 residues. The germline CDR1 and CDR2 sequences are SGHNT and YYREEE (reference sequence). Trimming left V 4 bases short and J 5 bases short, with 12 bases between. CDR3 sequence reads: CASSLPPRTEAFF. In DNA form, the CDR3 reads TGTGCCAGCAGCCTACCGCCGCGGACTGAAGCTTTCTTT.

The rearrangement links TRBV5-1 to TRBJ2-3; D possibly corresponds to TRBD2 (5 bases). The CDR3 spans 14 residues. Germline CDR1 is SGHRS and CDR2 is YFSETQ. Trimming took 3 bases from V and 1 from J, leaving 9 bases between them. The CDR3 bases are TGCGCCAGCAGCTCCTTTAGCGGCACAGATACGCAGTATTTT. This encodes CASSSFSGTDTQYF.